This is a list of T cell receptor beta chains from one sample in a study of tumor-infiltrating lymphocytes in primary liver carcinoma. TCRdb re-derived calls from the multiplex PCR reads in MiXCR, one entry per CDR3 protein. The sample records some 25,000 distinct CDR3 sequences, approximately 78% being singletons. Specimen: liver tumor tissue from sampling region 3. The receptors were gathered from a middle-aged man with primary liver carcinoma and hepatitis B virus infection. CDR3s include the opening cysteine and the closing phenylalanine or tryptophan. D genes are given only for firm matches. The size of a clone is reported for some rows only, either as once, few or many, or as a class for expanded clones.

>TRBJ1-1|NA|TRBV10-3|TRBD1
TGTGTCATCAAGGCAGGGGGGAACACTGATGCTTTCTTT
CVIKAGGNTDAFF
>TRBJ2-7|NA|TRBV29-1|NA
TGCAGCGTTAAAGGGGCCATGGGGAAATACGAGCAGTACTTC
CSVKGAMGKYEQYF
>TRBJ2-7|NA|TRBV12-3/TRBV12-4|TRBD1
TGTACCAGCAGTTTACGACAGGGGGCCAACTACGAGCAATACTTC
CTSSLRQGANYEQYF
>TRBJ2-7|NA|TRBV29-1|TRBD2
TGCAGCGTCGATACTAGCGGGACTGAAGCCGAGCAGTACTTC
CSVDTSGTEAEQYF
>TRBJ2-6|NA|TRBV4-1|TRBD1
TGTGCCAGCAGCCAAGATCCCGTGACAGGGGGTTCTCCTGGGGCTAACGTCCTGACTTTC
CASSQDPVTGGSPGANVLTF
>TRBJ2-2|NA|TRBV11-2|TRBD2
TGTGCCAGCAGCTTAGCTTCGGGAGGGGCGATCACCGGGGAGCTGTTTTTT
CASSLASGGAITGELFF
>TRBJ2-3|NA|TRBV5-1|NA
TGCGCCAGCAGGGAAGTGGTCACAGATACGCAGTATTTT
CASREVVTDTQYF
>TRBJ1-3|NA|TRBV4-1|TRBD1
TGCGCCAGCAGACAAGAGGGGACAGGGGTGAACACCATATATTTT
CASRQEGTGVNTIYF
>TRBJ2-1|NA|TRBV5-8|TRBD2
TGTGGCAGCAGCTTGGGACTAGCGGAACCCTACAATGCGCAGTTCTTC
CGSSLGLAEPYNAQFF
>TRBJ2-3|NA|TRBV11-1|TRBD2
TGTGCCAGCACCTTAGTAGCGGGAGCTTCATATACACAGTATTTT
CASTLVAGASYTQYF
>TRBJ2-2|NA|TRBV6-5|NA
TGTGCCAGCAAGGACATAAGGAACACCGGGGAAGTGTTTTTT
CASKDIRNTGEVFF
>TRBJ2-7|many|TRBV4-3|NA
TGCACCAGCAGCCAAGAATCGGGACGGAACTACGAGCAGTACTTC
CTSSQESGRNYEQYF
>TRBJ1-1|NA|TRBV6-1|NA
TGTGCCAGCAGTAGGGACATGAATACTGAAGCTTTCTTT
CASSRDMNTEAFF
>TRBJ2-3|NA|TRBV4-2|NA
TGTGCCAGCAGCCAACGGTCCAGGGCCTCAGGGGATACGCGGTATTTT
CASSQRSRASGDTRYF
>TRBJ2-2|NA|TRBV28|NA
TGTGCCAGCAGTTTACAGAACACCGGGAAGCTGTTTTTC
CASSLQNTGKLFF
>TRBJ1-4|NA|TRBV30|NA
TGTGCCTGGAATGTATCACTACGCATGGCGTTGCCAACGGAAAAACTGTTTTTT
CAWNVSLRMALPTEKLFF
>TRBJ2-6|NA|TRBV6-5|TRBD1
TGTGCCGGCAGTCTTTGGACAGGGATGAAAGCTGGGACCAACGTCCTGACTTTC
CAGSLWTGMKAGTNVLTF
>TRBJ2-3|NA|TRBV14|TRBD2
TGTGCCAGCAGCCAAGATACCCGGGGGACTAGCCGAACCTTGTTCTCAGAAACGCAGTATTTT
CASSQDTRGTSRTLFSETQYF
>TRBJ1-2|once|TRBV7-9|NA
TGTACCAGCAGCCCCGAGGGCAGGCTGTCCCAGTATGGTTACATCTTC
CTSSPEGRLSQYGYIF
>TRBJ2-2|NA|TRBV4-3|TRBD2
TGTGCCAGCAGCCAAGATATAGCGGGAGGGGTCGGGGGACTGTTTTTT
CASSQDIAGGVGGLFF
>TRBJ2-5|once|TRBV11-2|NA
TGTGCCGGCAGCCAAACTCCTGGCTGGGGGAAAGAGACCCAGTGTTTC
CAGSQTPGWGKETQCF
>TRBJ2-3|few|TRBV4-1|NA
TGTGCCAGCGGCCAAGTACAGGGACCAGATACGCAGTATTTT
CASGQVQGPDTQYF
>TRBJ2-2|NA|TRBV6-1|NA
TGTGCCAGCAGAGGTCTTAGACAGACCTCACATTCGAACACCGGGGAGCTGTTTTTT
CASRGLRQTSHSNTGELFF
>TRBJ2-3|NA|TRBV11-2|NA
TGTGCCAGCATCTTAGAAGGGGACACGGATACGCAGTATTTT
CASILEGDTDTQYF
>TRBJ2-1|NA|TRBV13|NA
TGTGCCAGCAGCTTAACACAGAGGGCCTTCAATGAGCAGTTCTTC
CASSLTQRAFNEQFF
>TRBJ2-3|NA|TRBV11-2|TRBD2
TGTACCAGGAGCTTAGCGGGGGCGACTTCGTCAAGCACGGATACGCAGTATTTT
CTRSLAGATSSSTDTQYF
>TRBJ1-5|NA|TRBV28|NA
TGTGTCAGCAGTTTATCTTGGGTAAGCAATCAGCCCCAGCATTTT
CVSSLSWVSNQPQHF